This TCR beta chain was sequenced during a study of CD8 T cells in ankylosing spondylitis. General observations from the study: The study looked at matched synovial fluid samples from ankylosing spondylitis patients. Disease-linked clones were reported to be significantly enriched there.

MiXCR, run by TCRdb on the 5' RACE reads, gives a single entry per CDR3 protein. Of roughly 250,000 distinct CDR3 sequences detected, roughly 8.6% appear once; the ten largest clones hold around 6.8%. This clonotype was seen ten or more times. Its antigen is not known. This TCR was sampled from a male donor with ankylosing spondylitis or in good health (not recorded which). The sequenced sample was blood, either unsorted or a sorted T cell fraction (not recorded which).

The CDR3 protein is CASSDTGPNYGYTF. DNA for the CDR3: TGTGCCAGCAGTGATACAGGGCCTAACTATGGCTACACCTTC. The chain has TRBV12-3 or TRBV12-4 and TRBJ1-2; tentative D call: TRBD1 (6 bases). Trimming stripped 5 bases from V and 0 bases from J, with 10 bases between. The CDR3 is 14 amino acids.